These 13 T cell receptor beta chains share one sample of origin, sequenced in a study of graft-versus-host responses after intestinal transplantation. These TCRs' antigens remain unknown. Here immunoSEQ multiplex PCR was the method, and the copy in TCRdb shows in-frame clones only, minus some. The sample lists about 86,000 clones, 88% occurring once. This sample comprised unstimulated CD4+ T cells sorted from spleen or lymph node cells, obtained before transplant. The receptors come from a human donor who was the organ donor for an intestinal transplant.

The V call is TRBV28, the J call TRBJ2-2; 7 bases are shared with TRBD2. CDR3 length: 15 residues. From germline, CDR1 is MDHEN and CDR2 SYDVKM. V trimming: 2 bases; J trimming: 4 bases; junction bases outside the gene matches: 4. CDR3 region: CASSLGGESTGELFF. CDR3 in DNA: TGTGCCAGCAGTTTAGGGGGGGAGAGCACCGGGGAGCTGTTTTTT.

The chain uses TRBV29-1 and TRBJ1-1; TRBD1 is a possible D gene (6 bases). The length of the CDR3 is 14 residues. In germline, CDR1 is SQVTM, CDR2 ANQGSEA. Trimming pared 7 bases from V and 0 bases from J, leaving 15 bases between. CDR3 loop: CSAVRGHMNTEAFF. The CDR3 nucleotides are TGCAGCGCGGTGAGGGGACACATGAACACTGAAGCTTTCTTT.

V gene TRBV6-4 combines with J gene TRBJ2-1; TRBD1 is a possible D gene (6 bases). Germline V gene lookup returns CDR1 MRHNA and CDR2 SNTAGT. V gave up 4 bases and J gave up 2 bases, with 15 bases separating them. CDR3 length equals 16 residues. In DNA, the CDR3 is TGTGCCAGCAGTGCCACAACAGGGACCCCCTACAATGAGCAGTTCTTC. Its translation is CASSATTGTPYNEQFF.

The V call is TRBV5-1, the J call TRBJ1-1; D possibly corresponds to TRBD1 (5 bases). The V gene's germline CDR1 is SGHRS and CDR2 YFSETQ. The CDR3 runs 15 residues. Trimming cost V 0 bases and J 1 base, with 10 bases left between them. CDR3 coding DNA: TGCGCCAGCAGCTTGGCGGGGGGAAAGAACACTGAAGCTTTCTTT. Translation: CASSLAGGKNTEAFF.

This clone has only a few counts. The chain recombines TRBV29-1 with TRBJ1-1; D is possibly TRBD1 (5 bases). The V gene's germline CDR1 is SQVTM and CDR2 ANQGSEA. V lost 4 bases to trimming and J lost 4 bases, with 13 bases between them. This CDR3 comprises 13 residues. The CDR3 bases are TGCAGCGTTGCGCAGGGCCGGGCCACTGAAGCTTTCTTT. Its translation is CSVAQGRATEAFF.

V gene TRBV7-9 combines with J gene TRBJ2-2; D is perhaps TRBD1 (5 bases). Per germline, CDR1 SEHNR and CDR2 FQNEAQ (reference sequence). Trimming shortened V by 2 bases and J by 7 bases, and 5 bases separated the two germline ends. The CDR3 runs to 12 residues. The CDR3 loop is CASSLRGGELFF. For the CDR3, the DNA is TGTGCCAGCAGCTTAAGGGGCGGGGAGCTGTTTTTT.

Only one count was recorded for this clone. This chain links TRBV7-2 with TRBJ2-5; 9 positions agree with TRBD2. The CDR3 extends over 17 amino acids. The germline CDR1 and CDR2 sequences are SGHTA and FQGNSA. V trimming: 5 bases; J trimming: 5 bases; junction bases outside the gene matches: 15. In DNA form, the CDR3 reads TGTGCCAGCAGCCCCCAAGGGGGCGGGAGGGGTGACGAGACCCAGTACTTC. Translated: CASSPQGGGRGDETQYF.

The chain employs TRBV2 and TRBJ2-3, with TRBD2 matching over 7 bases. This CDR3 contains 14 residues. Germline lookup yields CDR1 SNHLY and CDR2 FYNNEI. V dropped 5 bases and J dropped 6; count of bases not matched to a gene: 8. The CDR3 nucleotides read TGTGCCAGCAGTACGATGACTAGCATCGATACGCAGTATTTT. This gives the protein CASSTMTSIDTQYF.

V is TRBV6-1 and J is TRBJ1-5; 8 bases fit TRBD1. The J segment lost 8 bases and the V segment lost 5 bases, leaving 5 bases of the junction unmatched. CDR1 and CDR2 (germline): MNHNS, SASEGT. The CDR3 consists of 13 residues. In DNA, the CDR3 is TGTGCCAGCAGTTGGACAGGGAGTGAGCCCCAGCATTTT. Its protein is CASSWTGSEPQHF.

The chain employs TRBV27 and TRBJ2-3; 10 nucleotides match TRBD2. J lost 3 bases, V lost 6 bases, and 3 bases had no gene match. The CDR3 has 14 amino acids. CDR1 and CDR2 (germline): MNHEY, SMNVEV (reference sequence). CDR3 nucleotide sequence: TGTGCCAGCAGGTCACTAGCGGGGACAGATACGCAGTATTTT. Its protein product is CASRSLAGTDTQYF.

The V gene is TRBV6-5, the J gene TRBJ2-5; perhaps TRBD2 as D (6 bases). V was cut by 4 bases and J by 1 base, with 10 bases left in between. The germline CDR1 and CDR2 sequences are MNHEY and SVGAGI. CDR3 length equals 14 residues. CDR3: CASSLAGSQETQYF. The CDR3 DNA reads TGTGCCAGCAGTTTGGCGGGATCCCAAGAGACCCAGTACTTC.

The rearrangement uses TRBV2 and TRBJ2-7; the D gene is possibly TRBD1 (6 bases). The length of the CDR3 is 13 residues. V was trimmed by 6 bases and J by 3 bases, leaving 12 bases between them. Germline values: CDR1 SNHLY, CDR2 FYNNEI. CDR3 residues: CASRVGQNYEQYF. CDR3 nucleotide sequence: TGTGCCAGCAGGGTTGGACAGAACTACGAGCAGTACTTC.

This rearrangement joins TRBV5-1 to TRBJ1-1; TRBD1 aligns across 9 bases. V lost 6 bases, J lost 3 bases, and 3 bases stayed unmatched. The CDR3 consists of 13 residues. Germline CDR1 is SGHRS and CDR2 is YFSETQ. DNA for the CDR3: TGCGCCAGCACGAGGGACAGGGACACTGAAGCTTTCTTT. Residues: CASTRDRDTEAFF.